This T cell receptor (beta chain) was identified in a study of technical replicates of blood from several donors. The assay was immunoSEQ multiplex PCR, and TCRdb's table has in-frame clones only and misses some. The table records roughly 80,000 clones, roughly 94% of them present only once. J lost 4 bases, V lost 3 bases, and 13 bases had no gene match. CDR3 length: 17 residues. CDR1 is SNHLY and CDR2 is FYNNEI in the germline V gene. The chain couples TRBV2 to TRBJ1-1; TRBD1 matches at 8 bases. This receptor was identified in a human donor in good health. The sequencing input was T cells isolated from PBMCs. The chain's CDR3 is CASSDTPGQVGGTEAFF. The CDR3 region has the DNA TGTGCCAGCAGTGACACTCCGGGACAGGTCGGGGGCACTGAAGCTTTCTTT.